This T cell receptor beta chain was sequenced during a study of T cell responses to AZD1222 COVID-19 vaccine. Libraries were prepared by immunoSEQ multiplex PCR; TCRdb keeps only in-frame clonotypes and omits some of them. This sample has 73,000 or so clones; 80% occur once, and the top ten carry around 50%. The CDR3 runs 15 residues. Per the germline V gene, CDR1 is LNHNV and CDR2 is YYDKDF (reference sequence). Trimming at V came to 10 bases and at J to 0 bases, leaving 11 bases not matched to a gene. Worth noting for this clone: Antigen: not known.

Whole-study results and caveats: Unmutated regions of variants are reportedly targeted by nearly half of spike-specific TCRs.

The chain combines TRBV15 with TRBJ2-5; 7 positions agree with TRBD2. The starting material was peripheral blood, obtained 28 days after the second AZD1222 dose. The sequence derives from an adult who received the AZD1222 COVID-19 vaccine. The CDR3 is CASRGGLLYQETQYF. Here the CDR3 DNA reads TGTGCCAGTCGCGGGGGACTTTTATACCAAGAGACCCAGTACTTC.